This TCR beta chain originates from a study of early T cells in non-severe SARS-CoV-2 infection. As for the study in general: The authors sequenced bulk RNA from unsorted whole blood, leaving chains unpaired. The study, taken as a whole, reports: Matches to VDJdb favored anti-spike CD8 responses and missed private and CD4 specificities.

Germline V lookup: CDR1 KGHSH, CDR2 LQKENI. Deletions cut 3 bases from V and 0 bases from J, with 11 bases between. CDR3 length: 15 amino acids. Separate cDNA molecules each had unique molecular identifiers attached to them. TCRdb reprocessed the 5' RACE reads via MiXCR and lists one record per CDR3 protein. The table includes 25,000 to 30,000 distinct CDR3 sequences, 5.1% detected once. This clonotype was counted only a few times. Its specificity is not known. Sequencing used whole blood. This receptor was taken from an adult who was a healthcare worker with PCR-confirmed SARS-CoV-2 infection or an uninfected control (not recorded which). This sequence joins TRBV18 and TRBJ1-1; maybe TRBD1 (6 bases). This CDR3 is CASSPTGQLNTEAFF. The CDR3 nucleotides read TGTGCCAGCTCACCTACCGGACAGTTGAACACTGAAGCTTTCTTT.